The subject of this entry is one T cell receptor (beta chain). Sequenced by immunoSEQ multiplex PCR; TCRdb stores in-frame clones only, minus some. In the table there are 50,000 to 65,000 clones, 70% to 90% of which are singletons. The record originates from a study of glioma-infiltrating T cells after dendritic cell vaccination. In the study overall: Patients received autologous tumor lysate-pulsed dendritic cell vaccination between 2003 and 2012. Dendritic cells derived from monocytes and pulsed with autologous tumor lysate formed the vaccine. Three intradermal dendritic cell vaccine injections were given every two weeks.

Time point denoted: after dendritic cell vaccination, including at tumor progression/relapse. All glioblastoma patients lacked an isocitrate dehydrogenase mutation. The CDR3 totals 13 residues. The chain links TRBV21-1 to TRBJ2-7; TRBD1 reflects the table's D call only, with no check against the DNA. TRBV21-1 corresponds to a pseudogene. The sample was blood, taken after dendritic cell vaccination. This sequence was found in a human donor with glioblastoma. The CDR3 nucleotides read TGTGCCAGCAGCAGGGACAGTAACTACGAGCAGTACTTC. This translates into CASSRDSNYEQYF.